This T cell receptor (beta chain) emerged from a study of Ad26.COV2.S vaccination and SARS-CoV-2 variants. TCRdb keeps only in-frame clones here, not all; method: immunoSEQ multiplex PCR. The sample lists a few hundred thousand clones; roughly 87% were seen once. Treatment here: around 19 received Ad26.COV2.S at low or high dose, single or two shots; about 5 received placebo; per-sample allocation not given. The study sampled participants on day 63 after the first vaccine or placebo injection. V lost 7 bases, J lost 5 bases, and 14 bases lay in between. The CDR3 extends over 13 amino acids. This chain links TRBV12-3 or TRBV12-4 with TRBJ1-1, with D unclear. This specimen consisted of peripheral blood, obtained in a trial of Ad26.COV2.S vaccine versus placebo. This TCR came from a person aged 18-65 years who received the Ad26.COV2.S COVID-19 vaccine or a placebo. DNA for the CDR3: TGTGCCAGCACCGATGACGTCCGTACTGAAGCTTTCTTT. Translation gives CASTDDVRTEAFF.